This entry features one T cell receptor beta chain sequence. The clone's antigen remains unknown. Trimming at the junction amounts to 4 bases on V and 0 bases on J, and the germline ends lie 10 bases apart. The CDR3 measures 15 amino acids from cysteine to phenylalanine. The CDR3 DNA has 45 bases and is translated from base 1. CDR1 LNHDA and CDR2 SQIVND were looked up in the germline V gene (reference sequence). The data are from a study of cytomegalovirus exposure and HLA in healthy donors (dated by TCRdb to between 2016 and 2019). Background for the entire study: In an earlier analysis of some 610 of the donors, 276 Gb of sequence data and 117 million unique TCR beta sequences from about 179 million T cells were reported. An early release covering some 640 HLA-typed donors comprised 300 to 350 gigabases of sequencing data and tens of millions of unique TCR sequences. The genetic ancestry cluster associated with self-reported Caucasian donors included over 65% of the roughly 400 genotyped donors. The study was designed to test whether signatures of past pathogen exposure could be identified by cataloging public T cell receptors. The study used immunosequencing to profile the T cell repertoires of around 600 subjects and linked those repertoires to cytomegalovirus serostatus. In addition to the first cohort of 666 subjects, a separate validation cohort of approximately 110 different subjects was used. To predict cytomegalovirus infection status, the study brought together high-throughput TCR immunosequencing, statistical association of individual TCRs with disease status, and machine learning. A later analysis re-examined previously published TCR beta repertoires from more than 550 donors and added high-resolution HLA genotyping to investigate patterns of TCR occurrence. Rather than using new phenotypic data, the later analysis identified candidate immune exposures from TCR beta sequences and from how often those sequences occurred across donors. In an earlier analysis of 500 to 650 of the donors, high-throughput TCR beta sequencing was used to judge whether each TCR beta V gene segment behaved as functional or pseudogenic. Alongside the repertoire data, information on donor age, sex, ethnicity and CMV serostatus was compiled. In a later genetic analysis, genome-wide SNP genotypes for about three fifths of the 666 donors were used, and that subset was treated as a discovery cohort. All discovery cohort repertoires had been generated on a single sequencing platform. Both class I and class II loci were covered by HLA typing, at four-digit resolution. The number of typed donors differed by locus: about 629-630 for A, B, C, DRB1 and DQB1; approximately 520 for DQA1; 606 for DPA1; and roughly 450 for DPB1. Because of strong linkage in the cohort, five DR-DQ haplotypes were treated as single units for association and clustering. Among about 400 genotyped donors of the cohort, an average of approximately 200,000 unique TCR beta nucleotide sequences was sequenced per donor, of which about 20% were non-productive. Findings and caveats that apply to the study as a whole: A later genetic analysis reported fewer N-insertions in productive TCRs among donors in an Asian-associated ancestry cluster than the approximately 670-donor mean. Sequencing depth was assumed to be roughly uniform across donors in the presence/absence analyses, though that assumption may not hold. A further reported finding was that TCR beta sequences accurately predicted the HLA-A and HLA-B alleles for most subjects in the first cohort. The earlier analysis of about 600 of the donors excluded seventeen rarely observed V segments, including chromosome 9 orphons, because counts were too low. A later analysis associated around 16,000 TCR beta sequences with specific HLA alleles at a false discovery rate of 0.05. Only TCR beta chains were sequenced in this cohort, and the absence of alpha or paired-chain data limited detectable features. The classifier was reported to diagnose cytomegalovirus status with high specificity and sensitivity in both the original and validation cohorts. Because HLA typing was missing for some donors at each locus, association tests included only the typed subset. A later analysis found that TCR association rates varied across HLA loci, with DRB1 alleles showing the most associated TCRs and HLA-C alleles the fewest. Linkage disequilibrium might explain the correlated functional status among segregating V segments, but an unknown experimental factor could not be excluded. In a later analysis, HLA-associated TCR beta chains were found to be more clonally expanded and to have lower generation probabilities than equally common non-associated chains. An earlier analysis of approximately 600 of the donors showed that most TCR beta V segments appeared in productive rearrangements either about 87% or about 30% of the time, which broadly matched IMGT annotations. Most TCR sequences were observed very rarely across donors, whereas some public TCRs were present in many individuals. Three of the identified cytomegalovirus-associated TCR beta chains were confirmed in vitro to be specific for cytomegalovirus antigens. Assigning TCR associations to individual alleles was difficult when HLA alleles, especially DR and DQ, strongly co-occurred. CMV serostatus was the only immune exposure information available for the cohort. The authors suggested that the approach could potentially be generalized to other disease states and immunological phenotypes. A later analysis reported that several top co-occurrence clusters appeared linked to parvovirus B19, influenza, CMV and Epstein-Barr virus. A group of highly shared sequence variants was considered likely to be a technical artifact of the sequencing pipeline. In a later genetic analysis, a missense DCLRE1C variant was associated with V-gene and J-gene trimming of TCR beta chains, and the association was replicated in an independent cohort. The study gave a list of over 150 TCR beta chains associated with cytomegalovirus. A later analysis found that most CMV-associated TCR beta chains appeared HLA-restricted, with HLA associations seemingly driven largely by CMV exposure. Some IMGT-functional V segments, including TRBV6-2 and TRBV6-3, could not be told apart with the 87-base-pair reads, so those segments were excluded.

The library was made by the immunoSEQ multiplex PCR assay. The multiplex PCR relied on a mix of 60 forward primers for TCR Vbeta segments and 13 reverse primers for TCR Jbeta segments. The CDR3 region of rearranged TCR beta genes was amplified from genomic DNA with a multiplex PCR assay. The amplified TCR beta libraries were sequenced on the Illumina HiSeq System as 87-base-pair reads. The study's processing was this. A later analysis tallied around 87 million unique TCR beta chains across the approximately 670 repertoires, and about 10 million of those chains were shared by two or more donors. A nearest-neighbor algorithm error-corrected the raw reads and collapsed the reads into unique sequences, merging closely related sequences to remove PCR and sequencing errors. CDR3 sequences were aligned to IMGT reference sequences to assign V, D and J gene segments. For a sequence to be retained, a match of at least six nucleotides to both a V gene segment and a J gene segment was required. Rearrangements were classified as productive when the CDR3 lacked stop codons and remained in frame with V and J, and all other rearrangements were classified as non-productive. CDR3 was defined by IMGT convention, running from the second conserved V-encoded cysteine to the conserved J-encoded phenylalanine. Sequences without an unambiguous match to a single V gene segment were excluded from the earlier analysis of 587 of the donors. In an earlier analysis of almost 600 of the donors, a V segment was called functional when productive rearrangements were above 56.7%, and segregating when the standard deviation between donors exceeded 5%. A statistical classification framework was built to diagnose cytomegalovirus status from the catalog of TCR beta chain sequences. A later analysis assigned V and J genes by comparing TCR nucleotide sequences with IMGT/GENE-DB human TR gene sequences. In a later analysis, CDR3 sequences and most-parsimonious VDJ recombination scenarios were assigned using the TCRdist pipeline. In a later analysis, each TCR beta chain was defined by its CDR3 amino acid sequence together with its V-gene family, and reads lacking a unique V-gene family were excluded. To address suspected cross-contamination and a sequencing artifact, a later analysis removed around 600 highly shared, low-generation-probability nucleotide sequences. A later analysis calculated a clonal expansion index for each public chain from normalized within-repertoire ranks of inferred template counts. A later analysis computed generation probabilities with a VDJ recombination model fitted to out-of-frame rearrangements, and checked the results against IGoR. In a later analysis, TCR-TCR, TCR-HLA and TCR-CMV co-occurrence was scored with hypergeometric tests, and a repertoire-size bias correction was applied to TCR pairs. In a later analysis, false discovery rates were estimated by permuting HLA or CMV assignments 20 times. In a later analysis, co-occurring TCRs were grouped with DBSCAN, and TCRdist sequence similarity was added when clustering was performed within HLA-allele-positive subsets. Co-occurrence clustering excluded repertoires with fewer than 30,000 or more than 120,000 public chains, plus five with anomalous nucleotide sharing. This is the immuneACCESS table as TCRdb keeps it, with only in-frame sequences that have V and J called. A part of the clones is gone; compared with another copy, unresolved V genes explain less than half, and the rest is unexplained. V, J and clone size are taken as reported in that table, and D and trimming were inferred from the DNA itself. This sample's listing comprises some 56,000 clones. 12% of the sample is in the top ten clones.

The cohort consisted of more than 650 healthy bone marrow donors. Cohort members were all nominally healthy when sampled, although unrecorded immune exposures were likely present. The donor tested CMV seropositive and was one of the 289 seropositive cohort members. A peripheral blood sample was provided by each donor, and peripheral blood mononuclear cells were used for TCR beta sequencing. The Qiagen DNeasy Blood Extraction Kit was used to extract genomic DNA from the blood cell samples. The chain employs TRBV19 and TRBJ1-5, with the D gene not clear enough to name. Specimen: PBMCs. The source is a woman between 25 and 40 years old in good health and CMV-seropositive. CDR3 sequence: CASSSRGYSNQPQHF. At the DNA level, the sequence is TGTGCCAGTAGTAGTCGAGGATATAGCAATCAGCCCCAGCATTTT.